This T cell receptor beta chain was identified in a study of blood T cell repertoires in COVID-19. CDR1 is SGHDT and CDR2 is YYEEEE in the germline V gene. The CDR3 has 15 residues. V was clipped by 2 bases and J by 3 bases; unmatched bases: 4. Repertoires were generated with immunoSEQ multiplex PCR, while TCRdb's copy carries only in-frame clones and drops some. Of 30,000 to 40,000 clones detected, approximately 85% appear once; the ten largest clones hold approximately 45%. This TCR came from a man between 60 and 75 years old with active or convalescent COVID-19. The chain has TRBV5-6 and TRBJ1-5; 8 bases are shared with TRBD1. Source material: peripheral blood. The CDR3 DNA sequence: TGTGCCAGCAGCTTCCAGGGGGCGATCAATCAGCCCCAGCATTTT. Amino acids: CASSFQGAINQPQHF.